The rows below give T cell receptor beta chains drawn from one sample of a study of vaccination and CD4 T cells after COVID-19. These receptors' antigens are unknown. TCRdb recomputed calls from the PCR reads with MiXCR, one row per CDR3 protein. There are 9,000 to 15,000 distinct CDR3 sequences in the sample; around 59% occur only once, and around 13% lies in the top ten. Sequencing used CD4+ T cells from blood, cultured in vitro. All receptors derive from a human donor who had recovered from COVID-19. Both conserved end residues are part of each CDR3. The D gene is left open where the match is weak. Not every row has a clone size; where given, it reads once, few, many or a size class.

D gene	V gene	clone size	J gene	CDR3 protein	CDR3 DNA
-	TRBV19	few	TRBJ1-5	CASTRGQTGRPQHF	TGTGCCAGTACCCGCGGACAGACAGGTAGGCCCCAGCATTTT
-	TRBV20-1	few	TRBJ2-5	CSARRDNQETQYF	TGCAGTGCTAGAAGGGACAACCAAGAGACCCAGTACTTC
-	TRBV30	few	TRBJ1-5	CAWSALQDIQPQHF	TGTGCCTGGAGTGCCCTTCAAGACATTCAGCCCCAGCATTTT
-	TRBV7-2	-	TRBJ1-5	CASSLGGRTKSNQPQHF	TGTGCCAGCAGCTTAGGGGGCCGAACGAAGAGCAATCAGCCCCAGCATTTT
-	TRBV5-1	-	TRBJ2-1	CASSWEGQVTYNEQFF	TGCGCCAGCAGCTGGGAAGGGCAGGTAACCTACAATGAGCAGTTCTTC
TRBD1	TRBV11-3	-	TRBJ2-1	CASRGTGNEQFF	TGTGCCAGCAGGGGGACAGGCAATGAGCAGTTCTTC
-	TRBV21-1	once	TRBJ1-3	CASSKVPGQGVSPGDTIYF	TGTGCCAGCAGCAAAGTCCCGGGACAGGGGGTGAGCCCTGGCGACACCATATATTTT
TRBD1	TRBV25-1	few	TRBJ1-2	CASSESYWDRGLNGYTF	TGTGCCAGCAGTGAATCTTATTGGGACAGGGGGTTGAATGGCTACACCTTC
TRBD2	TRBV6-1	few	TRBJ2-4	CASREGTSGRRDKNIQYF	TGTGCCAGCAGGGAGGGGACTAGCGGGAGAAGGGACAAAAACATTCAGTACTTC
TRBD1	TRBV5-1	-	TRBJ1-1	CASSPRKGVVAPRGRNSYF	TGCGCCAGCAGCCCCCGCAAAGGGGTTGTCGCTCCCAGGGGGCGGAATTCTTATTTT
-	TRBV20-1	-	TRBJ2-3	CSASSRPFTDTQYF	TGCAGTGCCAGCTCTCGGCCCTTCACAGATACGCAGTATTTT
TRBD2	TRBV20-1	-	TRBJ2-1	CSAFLRLAGGRNSYNEQFF	TGCAGTGCTTTCCTCAGGCTAGCGGGAGGGCGCAACTCCTACAATGAGCAGTTCTTC
-	TRBV6-1	-	TRBJ2-1	CASSLENEQFF	TGTGCCAGCAGCCTGGAGAATGAGCAGTTCTTC
-	TRBV6-5	-	TRBJ2-6	CASSYSWGTGANVLTF	TGTGCCAGCAGTTACTCGTGGGGTACTGGGGCCAACGTCCTGACTTTC
TRBD1	TRBV15	few	TRBJ2-7	CATSRPGQPYEQYF	TGTGCCACCAGCAGACCGGGACAGCCGTACGAGCAGTACTTC
TRBD1	TRBV28	once	TRBJ1-2	CASIGGIINYGYTF	TGTGCCAGCATAGGGGGCATCATTAACTATGGCTACACCTTC
-	TRBV21-1	-	TRBJ2-3	CASSLPSGRRADTQYF	TGTGCCAGCAGCCTCCCTAGCGGTCGGAGGGCAGATACGCAGTATTTT
TRBD2	TRBV12-3/TRBV12-4	-	TRBJ2-2	CASSFRPIAGGLGGELFF	TGTGCCAGCAGTTTCCGACCTATAGCGGGAGGTTTAGGCGGGGAGCTGTTTTTT
-	TRBV6-1	-	TRBJ2-7	CASSEADQYEQYF	TGTGCCAGCAGTGAAGCCGATCAGTACGAGCAGTACTTC
-	TRBV6-1	-	TRBJ1-5	CASRRGRGESNQPQHF	TGTGCCAGCAGGAGGGGTCGGGGGGAGAGCAATCAGCCCCAGCATTTT
-	TRBV20-1	few	TRBJ2-7	CSAAPENEQYF	TGCAGTGCTGCCCCGGAAAACGAGCAGTACTTC
-	TRBV7-9	-	TRBJ1-5	CASSPPGARQPQHF	TGTGCCAGCAGCCCGCCGGGGGCACGGCAGCCCCAGCATTTT
TRBD2	TRBV20-1	-	TRBJ2-7	CSASLVQTSGRGEQYF	TGCAGTGCTAGTTTGGTCCAGACTAGCGGGAGGGGCGAGCAGTACTTC
-	TRBV30	-	TRBJ2-7	CAWSIAFDEQYF	TGTGCCTGGAGTATAGCTTTTGACGAGCAGTACTTC
-	TRBV7-9	-	TRBJ2-1	CASLRGGTSLNEQFF	TGTGCCAGCCTGAGAGGCGGGACTTCCCTCAATGAGCAGTTCTTC
-	TRBV30	once	TRBJ1-2	CAFIPEDRGYTF	TGTGCCTTCATCCCGGAAGACAGGGGCTACACCTTC
-	TRBV19	-	TRBJ2-4	CASQDLAKNIQYF	TGTGCCAGTCAAGACCTAGCCAAAAACATTCAGTACTTC
-	TRBV27	-	TRBJ2-3	CASSARDGSTDTQYF	TGTGCCAGCAGTGCCCGGGACGGAAGCACAGATACGCAGTATTTT
-	TRBV28	-	TRBJ1-2	CASSLKNYGYTF	TGTGCCAGCAGCTTGAAGAACTATGGCTACACCTTC
-	TRBV11-3	-	TRBJ2-5	CASSVDIGETQYF	TGTGCCAGCAGCGTGGACATAGGCGAGACCCAGTACTTC
TRBD2	TRBV7-9	few	TRBJ2-5	CASSLSAAGGETQYF	TGTGCCAGCAGCTTAAGCGCAGCGGGAGGGGAGACCCAGTACTTC
-	TRBV28	-	TRBJ2-5	CASSLRRGWETQYF	TGTGCCAGCAGTTTGAGACGTGGGTGGGAGACCCAGTACTTC